A selection of T cell receptor beta chains follows, all from one sample in a study of T cell clonotyping in hematopoietic cell transplantation. Sequencing used immunoSEQ multiplex PCR; TCRdb keeps in-frame clones, though not all of them. The sample includes more than 25,000 clones, 90% to 95% of them seen just once. Sequencing was performed on PBMCs, taken 100 days after allogeneic stem cell transplant. These receptors were obtained from a female patient aged 45-65 years who had an allogeneic stem cell transplant from a related donor, so the T cells may come from the graft donor. Some clones in this sample may be carry-over from other donors' samples. CDR3s include the opening cysteine and the closing phenylalanine or tryptophan. D genes are given only for firm matches. Clone size appears in some rows only: once, few, many, or a class for an expanded clone.

>TRBJ1-1|TRBV9|-|-
TGTGCCAGCAGCGTAGGGTTAGGGAACACTGAAGCTTTCTTT
CASSVGLGNTEAFF
>TRBJ1-6|TRBV18|-|TRBD1
TGTGCCAGCTCGCCGGACAGGAGGGATTCACCCCTCCACTTT
CASSPDRRDSPLHF
>TRBJ1-5|TRBV4-3|-|-
TGCGCCAGCAGCCAAGATGGAGCGTCCCAGCCCCAGCATTTT
CASSQDGASQPQHF
>TRBJ2-7|TRBV5-4|-|TRBD1
TGTGCCAGCAGCCTGGGGACAGGGGGCCACGAGCAGTACTTC
CASSLGTGGHEQYF
>TRBJ2-1|TRBV29-1|-|TRBD1
TGCAGCGTTGAAGTGGGGGACAGGCCCTACAATGAGCAGTTCTTC
CSVEVGDRPYNEQFF
>TRBJ2-7|TRBV5-6|-|-
TGTGCCAGCAGCTTGGGCATCGGCTCCTACGAGCAGTACTTC
CASSLGIGSYEQYF
>TRBJ2-7|TRBV6-5|-|-
TGTGCCAGCAGTATTCAGGGGTACGAGCAGTACTTC
CASSIQGYEQYF
>TRBJ1-4|TRBV5-6|-|-
TGTGCCAGCAGCTTAGGCAGGGCTAATGAAAAACTGTTTTTT
CASSLGRANEKLFF
>TRBJ2-1|TRBV11-1|few|TRBD2
TGTGCCAGCAGCCTAGCGGGGGGGCCTCTCGATGAGCAGTTCTTC
CASSLAGGPLDEQFF
>TRBJ1-2|TRBV9|once|-
TGTGCCAGCAGCGGCACAGGGATAGTAAATGGCTACACCTTC
CASSGTGIVNGYTF
>TRBJ2-7|TRBV7-3|-|-
TGTGCCAGCAGCTTAGGCGGCGGTTCCTACGAGCAGTACTTC
CASSLGGGSYEQYF
>TRBJ1-5|TRBV19|-|-
TGTGCCAGTACCACTCAAGGGGGTCTTCAGCCCCAGCATTTT
CASTTQGGLQPQHF
>TRBJ2-7|TRBV27|-|TRBD1
TGTGCCAGCCAGCCGGGACAGGGGGCTCGGGAGCAGTACTTC
CASQPGQGAREQYF
>TRBJ2-3|TRBV5-1|-|TRBD2
TGCGCCAGCAGCGGAGCGGGGGGCACAGATACGCAGTATTTT
CASSGAGGTDTQYF
>TRBJ1-3|TRBV7-9|-|TRBD1
TGTGCCAGCAGCCTGGGGCAGGGGGCGCAAGGAAACACCATATATTTT
CASSLGQGAQGNTIYF
>TRBJ2-7|TRBV19|-|-
TGTGCCAGTAGTGAAGGCGGGGCTACCTCCTACGAGCAGTACTTC
CASSEGGATSYEQYF
>TRBJ2-5|TRBV7-7|-|TRBD2
TGTGCCAGCAGCTTAGTCTCCGCCGGGACTAGAGACTTCCAAGAGACCCAGTACTTC
CASSLVSAGTRDFQETQYF
>TRBJ1-2|TRBV20-1|-|-
TGCAGTGCAGTGACGGGCTACACCTTC
CSAVTGYTF
>TRBJ1-2|TRBV20-1|-|-
TGCAGTGCCTCCCGGACCAATGGCTACACCTTC
CSASRTNGYTF
>TRBJ1-4|TRBV5-1|-|-
TGCGCCAGCAGTTTCTCCTCAGGGCTCAATGAAAAACTGTTTTTT
CASSFSSGLNEKLFF
>TRBJ2-3|TRBV7-8|-|-
TGTGCCAGCAGCTCCCCAAGGGACACAGATACGCAGTATTTT
CASSSPRDTDTQYF
>TRBJ1-5|TRBV11-2|-|TRBD1
TGTGCCAGCAGCTTAGGTAATACAGGGGGAGGTCAGCCCCAGCATTTT
CASSLGNTGGGQPQHF
>TRBJ2-7|TRBV5-1|-|-
TGCGCCAGCAGCTTGCCGATACAGGGCAAGTACGAGCAGTACTTC
CASSLPIQGKYEQYF
>TRBJ1-1|TRBV4-3|-|-
TGCGCCAGCAGCCAAACCCTCGAGGAAGGCACTGAAGCTTTCTTT
CASSQTLEEGTEAFF
>TRBJ1-6|TRBV6-1|-|-
TGTGCCAGCAGTTGGGACGGCAAAAATTCACCCCTCCACTTT
CASSWDGKNSPLHF
>TRBJ1-4|TRBV21-1|-|-
TGTGCCAGCAGCCCCCCCGATAAGGGTACTAATGAAAAACTGTTTTTT
CASSPPDKGTNEKLFF
>TRBJ1-2|TRBV9|-|-
TGTGCCAGCAGCGGCGGGGGAGGGTTAGGGGTTGGCTACACCTTC
CASSGGGGLGVGYTF
>TRBJ1-2|TRBV6-1|-|-
TGTGCCAGCAGTGTATACCTAGGGGGTTCTTATGGCTACACCTTC
CASSVYLGGSYGYTF
>TRBJ2-3|TRBV18|-|TRBD2
TGTGCCAGCTCACCACGGACTAGCGGGGGGGCTAGCACAGATACGCAGTATTTT
CASSPRTSGGASTDTQYF
>TRBJ2-7|TRBV2|-|-
TGTGCCAGCAGTTCCTCGGGTAGAGGTGAGCAGTACTTC
CASSSSGRGEQYF
>TRBJ2-7|TRBV13|-|TRBD1
TGTGCCAGCAGCGGACACGACAGGGGGTTTGAGCAGTACTTC
CASSGHDRGFEQYF
>TRBJ2-2|TRBV5-4|-|TRBD1
TGTGCCAGCAGCACTAAACAGGGGGCGATCTCCGGGGAGCTGTTTTTT
CASSTKQGAISGELFF
>TRBJ1-1|TRBV30|once|-
TGTGCCTGGAAAGGGTGGACTGAAGCTTTCTTT
CAWKGWTEAFF
>TRBJ2-7|TRBV27|-|TRBD1
TGTGCCAGCAGTTTTGGACAGGGGGCGACCTACGAGCAGTACTTC
CASSFGQGATYEQYF
>TRBJ2-7|TRBV30|-|-
TGTGCCTGGAGTGTACGTCGGGACACACGCGAGCAGTACTTC
CAWSVRRDTREQYF
>TRBJ2-7|TRBV10-3|-|-
TGTGCCATCAGTGTGGACCCCTACGAGCAGTACTTC
CAISVDPYEQYF
>TRBJ2-2|TRBV23-1|-|TRBD2
TGCGCCAGCAGTCAATCTACTAGCGGGGACACCGGGGAGCTGTTTTTT
CASSQSTSGDTGELFF
>TRBJ1-1|TRBV7-9|-|-
TGTGCCAGCAGCTTTAGCACTGAAGCTTTCTTT
CASSFSTEAFF
>TRBJ1-2|TRBV2|-|TRBD1
TGTGCCAGCAGTGAATCCGAAGGGACAGCCTATGGCTACACCTTC
CASSESEGTAYGYTF
>TRBJ1-2|TRBV2|-|-
TGTGCCAGCGGGGCTTCAGGGTTCTATGGCTACACCTTC
CASGASGFYGYTF
>TRBJ1-1|TRBV2|-|TRBD1
TGTGCCAGCAGGGGAGGGACAGGGGACTCGAACACTGAAGCTTTCTTT
CASRGGTGDSNTEAFF
>TRBJ1-6|TRBV2|-|TRBD1
TGTGCCAGCAGTGATTTTATAGGACAGGGTGTTTTGTCACCCCTCCACTTT
CASSDFIGQGVLSPLHF
>TRBJ1-2|TRBV10-3|-|-
TGTGCCATCAGTGAGTCGACGCAGGCCAACGAGGGAGATGGCTACACCTTC
CAISESTQANEGDGYTF
>TRBJ2-1|TRBV6-1|-|TRBD2
TGTGCCAGCAGATCCACCCTAAGCGGGGAAGATGAGCAGTTCTTC
CASRSTLSGEDEQFF
>TRBJ1-4|TRBV6-6|-|-
TGTGCCAGCAGTATTTCTCCCGAAAAACTGTTTTTT
CASSISPEKLFF